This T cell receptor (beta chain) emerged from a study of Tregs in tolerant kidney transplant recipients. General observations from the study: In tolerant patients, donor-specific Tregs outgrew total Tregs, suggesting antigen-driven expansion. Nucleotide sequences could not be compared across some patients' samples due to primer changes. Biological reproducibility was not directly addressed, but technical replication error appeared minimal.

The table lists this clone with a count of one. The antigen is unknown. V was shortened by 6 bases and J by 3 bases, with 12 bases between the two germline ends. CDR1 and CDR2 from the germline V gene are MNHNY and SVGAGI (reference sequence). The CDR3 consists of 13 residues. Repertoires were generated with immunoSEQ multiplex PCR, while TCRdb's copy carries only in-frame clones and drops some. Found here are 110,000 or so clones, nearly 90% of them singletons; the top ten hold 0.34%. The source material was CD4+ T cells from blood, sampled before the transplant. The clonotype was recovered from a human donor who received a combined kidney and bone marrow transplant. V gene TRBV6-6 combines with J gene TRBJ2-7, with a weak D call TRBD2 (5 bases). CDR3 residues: CASRLEGFYEQYF. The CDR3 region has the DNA TGTGCCAGCAGACTAGAAGGCTTCTACGAGCAGTACTTC.